This TCR beta chain was documented in a study of T cell repertoires in cytomegalovirus infection. General study findings and limits: Of the TCR beta families, the public ones yielded a cumulative frequency that identified carriers of CMV plus the relevant HLA.

The CDR3 has 15 amino acids. Germline V gene lookup returns CDR1 SGHTA and CDR2 FQGNSA. V lost 5 bases and J lost 6, with 17 bases in between. Ten or more counts support this clonotype. The antigen is unknown. TCRdb used MiXCR to reprocess the reads, holding one entry per CDR3 protein. Counted here are around 350,000 distinct CDR3 sequences, less than 20% occurring once; the ten biggest clones make up about 10%. V gene TRBV7-2 combines with J gene TRBJ2-1, with D maybe TRBD2 (6 bases). The clonotype originates from a human donor in good health (CMV status not recorded). Some clones in this sample may be carry-over from other donors' samples. Sequenced input: PBMCs. The CDR3 loop is CASSVLAGTVNEQFF. The CDR3 DNA reads TGTGCCAGCAGCGTACTCGCGGGGACCGTCAATGAGCAGTTCTTC.